The sequence of this T cell receptor beta chain was determined in a study of T cell responses to AZD1222 COVID-19 vaccine. V was clipped by 1 base and J by 2 bases; unmatched bases: 2. The CDR3 has 17 residues. Germline V CDR1 and CDR2: SGHDT, YYEEEE. Whole-study findings and limits: The CD4 TCRs associated with vaccination extended across spike and predominated at 160-218 and 743-854. The breadth and depth of Spike-specific TCRs increased once two AZD1222 doses had been given.

The assay was immunoSEQ multiplex PCR, and TCRdb's table has in-frame clones only and misses some. Among over 120,000 clones listed, roughly 88% were seen once. Concerning this clone: The target antigen is unknown.

The J gene is TRBJ2-5, the V gene TRBV5-6, with 16 positions matching TRBD2. This TCR was sampled from an adult who received the MenACWY meningococcal vaccine as a control. Source: peripheral blood, taken 28 days after the second dose of the MenACWY control vaccine. The CDR3 reads CASSLLGLAGGQETQYF. The CDR3 bases are TGTGCCAGCAGCTTGTTGGGACTAGCGGGAGGGCAAGAGACCCAGTACTTC.